The rows below give T cell receptor beta chains drawn from one sample of a study of technical replicates of blood from a few donors. Sequenced by immunoSEQ multiplex PCR; TCRdb stores in-frame clones only, minus some. The repertoire includes approximately 82,000 clones, 75% to 95% of them detected once, and 0.25% to 0.35% sits in the top ten. What was sequenced was T cells isolated from PBMCs. Receptors were obtained from a human donor in good health. CDR3s include the opening cysteine and the closing phenylalanine or tryptophan.

j_call,v_call,cdr3_aa
TRBJ2-7,TRBV11-2,CASSFIGTRNYEQYF
TRBJ2-1,TRBV6-6,CASSSGGGNEQFF
TRBJ2-7,TRBV11-3,CASSPTPSAYEQYF
TRBJ1-1,TRBV11-3,CASSPGQGATEAFF
TRBJ2-7,TRBV4-1,CASSLLWTPGLAGGPYEQYF
TRBJ2-3,TRBV27,CASSTLAGGQDTQYF
TRBJ2-6,TRBV14,CASSLQGPGANVLTF
TRBJ2-7,TRBV11-3,CASSLWTGAHSSYEQYF
TRBJ2-3,TRBV7-9,CASRFRGAIDTQYF
TRBJ1-1,TRBV28,CASSHRSEAFF
TRBJ1-1,TRBV6-5,CASSFGQGGRAFF
TRBJ2-3,TRBV7-2,CASSLGIAGGLADTQYF
TRBJ2-5,TRBV7-9,CASSSAEELRETQYF
TRBJ1-2,TRBV7-9,CASSLGVNYGYTF
TRBJ1-3,TRBV6-5,CASSYDRGQLNTIYF
TRBJ1-1,TRBV11-3,CASSLSRDMNTEAFF
TRBJ2-2,TRBV6-5,CASRGTSGKIGELFF
TRBJ2-2,TRBV28,CASSGVGGPTGELFF
TRBJ1-1,TRBV9,CASSPVNTEAFF
TRBJ2-7,TRBV5-1,CASSKLQRAYEQYF
TRBJ2-1,TRBV4-1,CASSQYTSNDNEQFF
TRBJ1-1,TRBV5-1,CASSRDRGGTEAFF